Presented here are 25 T cell receptor beta chains from one specimen sequenced in a study of T cell responses to AZD1222 COVID-19 vaccine. Assay used: immunoSEQ multiplex PCR; TCRdb lists only in-frame clones, some missing. The repertoire includes about 150,000 clones, 70% to 90% of them detected once, and 0.85% to 1.1% sits in the top ten. This material consisted of peripheral blood, taken 28 days after the second AZD1222 dose. The receptors stem from an adult who received the AZD1222 COVID-19 vaccine.

This clone was recorded only once. The V call is TRBV27, the J call TRBJ1-1; 10 nucleotides agree with TRBD1. The CDR3 length is 16 residues. The germline V gene has CDR1 MNHEY and CDR2 SMNVEV (reference sequence). V shed 5 bases and J 1 base; nucleotides not matched to a gene: 7. The CDR3 DNA is TGTGCCAGCAGTCCGACAGGGGGCTTAAGGAACACTGAAGCTTTCTTT. Its protein product is CASSPTGGLRNTEAFF.

This chain connects TRBV20-1 to TRBJ1-6; 9 bases map to TRBD1. This CDR3 has 15 amino acids. Germline V lookup: CDR1 DFQATT, CDR2 SNEGSKA (reference sequence). After removal of 3 bases from V and 9 bases from J, the junction contained 9 bases not matched to a gene. The chain's CDR3 is CSASVGTGNGSPLHF. The DNA for the CDR3 is TGCAGTGCTAGTGTCGGGACAGGGAATGGTTCACCCCTCCACTTT.

The gene calls are TRBV3-1 (or the pseudogene TRBV3-2) and TRBJ1-2; D gene ambiguous. V was cut by 4 bases and J by 4 bases, with 13 bases left in between. This CDR3 comprises 14 residues. The V gene's germline CDR1 is LGHDT and CDR2 YNNKEL (reference sequence). For the CDR3, the DNA is TGTGCCAGCAGCCTTTACGGCCAGTTCTATGGCTACACCTTC. This sequence encodes CASSLYGQFYGYTF.

The V and J genes are TRBV5-1 and TRBJ2-2; D unclear. The CDR3 has 15 residues. V lost 0 bases and J 2 bases, leaving 8 bases between the germline ends. Germline loops: CDR1 SGHRS, CDR2 YFSETQ. The CDR3 protein is CASSLGQTNTGELFF. The CDR3 coding sequence is TGCGCCAGCAGCTTGGGGCAGACAAACACCGGGGAGCTGTTTTTT.

The chain employs TRBV6-5 and TRBJ1-2; D gene unclear. CDR3 length equals 14 residues. The germline V gene encodes CDR1 MNHEY and CDR2 SVGAGI. Between the trimmed V and J ends, which lost 5 bases and 8 bases, there was a span of 18 bases. CDR3 region: CASSHTNTGRGYTF. DNA of the CDR3: TGTGCCAGCAGTCACACTAACACCGGACGCGGCTACACCTTC.

The chain uses TRBV29-1 and TRBJ2-1, with 8 nucleotides matching TRBD1. V shed 5 bases, J shed 4 bases, and the junction held 7 bases outside the gene matches. The CDR3 loop spans 14 amino acids. Germline lookup yields CDR1 SQVTM and CDR2 ANQGSEA. The DNA for the CDR3 is TGCAGCGTTCCCATGGGGGACAGGTACAATGAGCAGTTCTTC. Translating it yields CSVPMGDRYNEQFF.

Points on this clone: At the DNA level, this CDR3 is encoded by other sequences in the same sample as well. The chain links TRBV18 to TRBJ1-5; D uncertain. Germline V gene lookup returns CDR1 KGHSH and CDR2 LQKENI. CDR3 length equals 13 residues. V lost 3 bases to trimming and J lost 3 bases, with 6 bases between them. The CDR3 DNA sequence: TGTGCCAGCTCACCCGGCTACAATCAGCCCCAGCATTTT. Its translation: CASSPGYNQPQHF.

The gene calls are TRBV7-9 and TRBJ2-5; D gene unclear. Trimming took 1 base from V and 5 from J, leaving 8 bases between them. CDR1 and CDR2 (germline): SEHNR, FQNEAQ (reference sequence). The CDR3 totals 13 residues. The CDR3 here is CASSLGGLETQYF. CDR3 nucleotide sequence: TGTGCCAGCAGCTTAGGGGGTCTCGAGACCCAGTACTTC.

The CDR3 sequence is CASSPGLVETQYF. The CDR3 nucleotides are TGTGCCAGCTCACCTGGACTAGTTGAGACCCAGTACTTC. This rearrangement joins TRBV18 to TRBJ2-5; 7 positions match TRBD2. The trim removed 3 bases at V and 5 bases at J, leaving 3 bases unmatched. This CDR3 is 13 amino acids long. The germline V gene encodes CDR1 KGHSH and CDR2 LQKENI.

J is TRBJ2-1 and V is TRBV14, with TRBD2 identical over 9 bases. Looked up from germline, CDR1 is SGHDN and CDR2 is FVKESK. V was pared by 2 bases and J by 3 bases, with 8 bases of the junction left unmatched. There are 17 residues in the CDR3. The CDR3 reads CASSQTRASGVYNEQFF. CDR3 nucleotides: TGTGCCAGCAGCCAAACTAGGGCTAGCGGGGTCTACAATGAGCAGTTCTTC. Full variable domain (missing parts from reference TRBV14 and TRBJ2-1): EAGVTQFPSHSVIEKGQTVTLRCDPISGHDNLYWYRRVMGKEIKFLLHFVKESKQDESGMPNNRFLAERTGGTYSTLKVQPAELEDSGVYFCASSQTRASGVYNEQFFGPGTRLTVL.

V gene TRBV6-2 or TRBV6-3 combines with J gene TRBJ1-1, with no clear D. From germline, CDR1 is MNHEY and CDR2 SVGEGT. The CDR3 has 13 residues. Trimming left V 3 bases short and J 2 bases short, with 7 bases between. For the CDR3, the DNA is TGTGCCAGCAGTTATCACAGAAACACTGAAGCTTTCTTT. It is translated as CASSYHRNTEAFF.

The rearrangement uses TRBV10-3 and TRBJ1-5; 10 positions match TRBD1. V lost 4 bases to trimming and J lost 5 bases; unmatched junction nucleotides: 2. CDR1 and CDR2 from the germline V gene are ENHRY and SYGVKD. This CDR3 has 14 residues. The DNA of the CDR3 is TGTGCCATCAGTGTAGACAGGGGGCATCAGCCCCAGCATTTT. Translation gives CAISVDRGHQPQHF.

The genes are TRBV7-9 and TRBJ2-3, with D possibly TRBD1 on 5 matching bases. From germline, CDR1 is SEHNR and CDR2 FQNEAQ (reference sequence). The CDR3 loop spans 16 amino acids. The germline V and J ends were trimmed by 4 bases and 4 bases, with 18 bases remaining between them. The CDR3 nucleotides read TGTGCCAGCAGCTCCAATCAGGGATCCCTGGCAGATACGCAGTATTTT. Its translation: CASSSNQGSLADTQYF.

The rearrangement uses TRBV5-4 and TRBJ2-7; TRBD1 matches 7 bases. Germline V gene data show CDR1 as SGHNT and CDR2 as YYREEE (reference sequence). Trimming cost V 4 bases and J 6 bases; bases outside gene matches: 10. The CDR3 length is 14 residues. The CDR3 DNA sequence: TGTGCCAGCAGCCAGGACAGGTTCTCTACCGAGCAGTACTTC. Its translation: CASSQDRFSTEQYF.

The rearrangement links TRBV12-3 or TRBV12-4 to TRBJ2-1, with D maybe TRBD2 (5 bases). V dropped 8 bases and J dropped 7 bases, with 9 bases sitting between them. This CDR3 contains 11 residues. This CDR3 is CASLPGNEQFF. CDR3 in DNA: TGTGCCAGCCTACCGGGGAATGAGCAGTTCTTC.

This chain uses TRBV5-1 with TRBJ2-1; TRBD1 matches at 12 bases. Germline CDR1 and CDR2: SGHRS and YFSETQ. Trimming took 0 bases from V and 4 from J; bases not matched to a gene: 11. The CDR3 sequence is 19 residues long. The CDR3 loop reads CASSLAGTGGAGVYNEQFF. The CDR3 DNA sequence: TGCGCCAGCAGCTTGGCCGGGACAGGGGGCGCGGGAGTATACAATGAGCAGTTCTTC.

In this sample, this clone turned up once. The genes are TRBV6-1 and TRBJ1-2; D unclear. The V and J ends lost 2 bases and 1 base respectively, with 11 bases between them. Per the germline V gene, CDR1 is MNHNS and CDR2 is SASEGT. This CDR3 comprises 15 residues. This CDR3 reads CASSERYGDNYGYTF. The CDR3 DNA follows: TGTGCCAGCAGTGAACGGTATGGGGATAACTATGGCTACACCTTC.

The V gene is TRBV7-6, the J gene TRBJ2-7, with D possibly TRBD1 on 6 matching bases. V was clipped by 1 base and J by 4 bases, with 14 bases between them. The CDR3 contains 15 residues. Per the germline V gene, CDR1 is SGHVS and CDR2 is FNYEAQ. CDR3 protein: CASSLGGQSLYEQYF. CDR3 DNA: TGTGCCAGCAGCTTAGGTGGACAGAGCCTATACGAGCAGTACTTC.

The genes are TRBV5-1 and TRBJ2-5; D not resolved. The V gene lost 0 bases and the J gene lost 3 bases, with 15 bases spanning the gap. The CDR3 length is 16 residues. The V gene's germline CDR1 is SGHRS and CDR2 YFSETQ. The CDR3: CASSLGSGLIEETQYF. The CDR3 nucleotides are TGCGCCAGCAGCTTGGGGTCGGGTTTGATAGAAGAGACCCAGTACTTC.

The chain is built from TRBV7-8 and TRBJ1-2, with TRBD1 identical over 9 bases. Germline CDR1 reads SGHVS; CDR2 reads FQNEAQ. This CDR3 is 15 amino acids long. J gave up 3 bases and V 2 bases, and 4 bases lay outside the gene matches. CDR3 in amino acids: CASSLRRDRDYGYTF. The DNA of the CDR3 is TGTGCCAGCAGCTTAAGAAGGGACAGGGACTATGGCTACACCTTC.

The chain recombines TRBV5-1 with TRBJ2-1; 8 nucleotides line up with TRBD2. The CDR3 consists of 14 residues. The junction had 4 bases not matched to a gene; V was cut back by 8 bases and J by 0 bases. Germline V lookup: CDR1 SGHRS, CDR2 YFSETQ. The CDR3 nucleotides read TGCGCCAGTAGCGGGGCTAGCTCCTACAATGAGCAGTTCTTC. It encodes CASSGASSYNEQFF.

The rearrangement joins TRBV6-5 to TRBJ2-2; D is undetermined. Trimming shortened V by 5 bases and J by 6 bases, and 4 bases separated the two germline ends. The CDR3 is made up of 11 amino acids. Germline CDR1 and CDR2: MNHEY and SVGAGI. CDR3 protein: CASSNAGELFF. The CDR3 DNA sequence: TGTGCCAGCAGTAACGCCGGGGAGCTGTTTTTT.

This clone was seen just once. The chain employs TRBV5-1 and TRBJ2-2; tentative D call: TRBD2 (5 bases). V shed 2 bases and J shed 8 bases, with 16 bases lying between them. CDR3 size: 15 residues. Germline V CDR1 and CDR2: SGHRS, YFSETQ. The CDR3 nucleotides are TGCGCCAGCAGCTTATTTCCTAGCCCACCGGGGGAGCTGTTTTTT. Translated: CASSLFPSPPGELFF.

The gene calls are TRBV6-5 and TRBJ1-5; a weak D match, TRBD1 (5 bases). With 8 bases removed from V and 0 bases from J, the gap between germline ends came to 14 bases. Germline values: CDR1 MNHEY, CDR2 SVGAGI. CDR3 length: 15 residues. The CDR3 here is CASASGDYSNQPQHF. CDR3 sequence (DNA): TGTGCCAGCGCGTCGGGGGATTATAGCAATCAGCCCCAGCATTTT.

This rearrangement joins TRBV19 to TRBJ2-7, with D tentatively TRBD1 (6 bases). Germline V CDR1 and CDR2: LNHDA, SQIVND (reference sequence). The CDR3 sequence is 15 residues long. The V and J ends lost 6 bases and 3 bases respectively, with 18 bases between them. The CDR3 bases are TGTGCCAGTAGCGAACCCGGGACACTCTACTACGAGCAGTACTTC. This gives the protein CASSEPGTLYYEQYF.